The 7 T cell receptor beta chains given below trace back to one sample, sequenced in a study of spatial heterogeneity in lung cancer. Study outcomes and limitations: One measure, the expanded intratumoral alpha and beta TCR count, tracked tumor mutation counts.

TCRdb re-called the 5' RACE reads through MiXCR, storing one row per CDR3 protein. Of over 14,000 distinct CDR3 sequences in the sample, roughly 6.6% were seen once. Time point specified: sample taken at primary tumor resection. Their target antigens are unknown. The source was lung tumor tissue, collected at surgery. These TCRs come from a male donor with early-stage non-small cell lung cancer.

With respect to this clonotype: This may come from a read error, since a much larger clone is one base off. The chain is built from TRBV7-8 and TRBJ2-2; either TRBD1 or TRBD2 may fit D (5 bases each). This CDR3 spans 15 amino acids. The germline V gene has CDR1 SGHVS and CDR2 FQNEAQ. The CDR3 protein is CASSVMGFGTGKLFF. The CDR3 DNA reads TGTGCCAGCAGCGTGATGGGGTTTGGGACCGGGAAGCTGTTTTTT.

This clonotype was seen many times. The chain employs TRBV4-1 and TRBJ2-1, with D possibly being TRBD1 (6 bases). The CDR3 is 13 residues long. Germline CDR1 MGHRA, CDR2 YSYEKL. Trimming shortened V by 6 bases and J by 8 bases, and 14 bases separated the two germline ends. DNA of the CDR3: TGCGCCAGCAGGGAAACAGGGTACGATGAGCAGTTCTTC. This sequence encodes CASRETGYDEQFF.

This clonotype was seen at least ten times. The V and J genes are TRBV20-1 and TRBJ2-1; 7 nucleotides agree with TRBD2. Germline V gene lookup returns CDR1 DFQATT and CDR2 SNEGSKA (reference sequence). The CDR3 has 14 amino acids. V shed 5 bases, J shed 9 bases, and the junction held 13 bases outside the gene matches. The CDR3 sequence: CSASSGPPGGEQFF. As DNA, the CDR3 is TGCAGTGCTTCTAGCGGCCCCCCGGGCGGTGAGCAGTTCTTC.

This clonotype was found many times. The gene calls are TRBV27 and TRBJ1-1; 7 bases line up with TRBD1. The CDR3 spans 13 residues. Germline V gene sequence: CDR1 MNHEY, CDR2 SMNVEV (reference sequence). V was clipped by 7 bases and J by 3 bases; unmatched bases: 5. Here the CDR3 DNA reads TGTGCCAGCAACGCCACAGGGGACACTGAAGCTTTCTTT. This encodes CASNATGDTEAFF.

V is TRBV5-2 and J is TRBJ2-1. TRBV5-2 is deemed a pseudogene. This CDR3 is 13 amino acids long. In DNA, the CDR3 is TGTGCCAGCAGTCGGACGGCGGAAAATGAGCAGTTCTTC. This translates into CASSRTAENEQFF.

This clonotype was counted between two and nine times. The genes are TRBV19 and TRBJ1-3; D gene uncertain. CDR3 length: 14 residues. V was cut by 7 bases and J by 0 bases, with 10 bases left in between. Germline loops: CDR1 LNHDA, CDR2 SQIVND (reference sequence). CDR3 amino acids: CASIQGRSGNTIYF. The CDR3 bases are TGTGCCAGTATCCAAGGCCGCTCTGGAAACACCATATATTTT.

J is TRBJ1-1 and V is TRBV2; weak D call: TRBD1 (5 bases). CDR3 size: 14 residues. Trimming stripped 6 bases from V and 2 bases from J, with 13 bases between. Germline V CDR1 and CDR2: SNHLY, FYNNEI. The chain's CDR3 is CASSPTDSNTEAFF. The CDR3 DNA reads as TGTGCCAGCAGCCCCACAGACAGTAACACTGAAGCTTTCTTT.